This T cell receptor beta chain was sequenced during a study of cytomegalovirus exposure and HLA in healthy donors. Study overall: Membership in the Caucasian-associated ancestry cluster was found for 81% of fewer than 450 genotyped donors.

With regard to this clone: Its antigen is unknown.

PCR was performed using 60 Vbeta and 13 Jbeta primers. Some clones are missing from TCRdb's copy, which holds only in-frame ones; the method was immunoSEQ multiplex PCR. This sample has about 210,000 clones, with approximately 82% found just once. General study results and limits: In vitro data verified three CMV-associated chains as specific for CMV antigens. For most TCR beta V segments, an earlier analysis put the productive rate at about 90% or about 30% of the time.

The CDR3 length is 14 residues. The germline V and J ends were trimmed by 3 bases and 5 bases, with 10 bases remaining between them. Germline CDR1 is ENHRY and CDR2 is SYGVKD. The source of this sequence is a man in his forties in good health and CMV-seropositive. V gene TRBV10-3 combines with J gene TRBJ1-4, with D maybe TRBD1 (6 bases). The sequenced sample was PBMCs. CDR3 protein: CAISEGGDNEKLFF. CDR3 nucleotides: TGTGCCATCAGTGAAGGGGGTGACAATGAAAAACTGTTTTTT.